Listed here is a single TCR beta chain. Clones were read by immunoSEQ multiplex PCR, and TCRdb kept only the in-frame ones, dropping some. The repertoire holds 240,000 or so clones, with about 80% as singletons. V lost 4 bases to trimming and J lost 6 bases, with 15 bases between them. Germline CDR1 is SNHLY and CDR2 is FYNNEI. This CDR3 comprises 14 residues. The data were obtained in a study of blood T cell repertoires in COVID-19. The chain couples TRBV2 to TRBJ1-2; the D is unclear. This TCR derives from an elderly woman with acute or convalescent COVID-19. Material: peripheral blood. The CDR3 sequence: CASSVGRFLDGYTF. The CDR3 region has the DNA TGTGCCAGCAGTGTAGGGAGGTTTCTAGATGGCTACACCTTC.